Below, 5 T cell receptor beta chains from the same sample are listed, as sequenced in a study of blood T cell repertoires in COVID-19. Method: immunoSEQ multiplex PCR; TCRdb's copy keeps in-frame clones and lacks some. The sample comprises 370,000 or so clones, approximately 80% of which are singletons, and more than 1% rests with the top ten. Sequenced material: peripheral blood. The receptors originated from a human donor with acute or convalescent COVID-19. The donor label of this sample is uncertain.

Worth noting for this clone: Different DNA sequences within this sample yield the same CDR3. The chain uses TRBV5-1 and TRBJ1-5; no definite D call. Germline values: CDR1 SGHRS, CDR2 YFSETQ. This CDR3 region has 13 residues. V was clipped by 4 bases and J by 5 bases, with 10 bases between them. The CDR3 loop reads CASSLVPYQPQHF. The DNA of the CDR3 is TGCGCCAGCAGCCTGGTCCCGTATCAGCCCCAGCATTTT.

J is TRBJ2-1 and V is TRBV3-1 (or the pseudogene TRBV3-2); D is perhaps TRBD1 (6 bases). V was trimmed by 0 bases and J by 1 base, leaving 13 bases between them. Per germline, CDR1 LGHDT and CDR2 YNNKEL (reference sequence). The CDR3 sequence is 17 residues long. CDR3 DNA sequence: TGTGCCAGCAGCCAAGACGATATACAGGGTTCCTACAATGAGCAGTTCTTC. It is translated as CASSQDDIQGSYNEQFF.

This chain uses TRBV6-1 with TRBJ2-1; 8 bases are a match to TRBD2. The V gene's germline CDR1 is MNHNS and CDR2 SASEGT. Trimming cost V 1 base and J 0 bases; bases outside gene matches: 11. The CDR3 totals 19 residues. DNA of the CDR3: TGTGCCAGCAGTGAAGTACAGCGGGGGACCGGTAGCTCCTACAATGAGCAGTTCTTC. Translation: CASSEVQRGTGSSYNEQFF.

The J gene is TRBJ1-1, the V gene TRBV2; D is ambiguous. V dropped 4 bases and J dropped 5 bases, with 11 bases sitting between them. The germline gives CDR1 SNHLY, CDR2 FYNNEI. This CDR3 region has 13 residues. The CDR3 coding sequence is TGTGCCAGCAGTGTAGTTCGGGAAACTGAAGCTTTCTTT. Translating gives CASSVVRETEAFF.

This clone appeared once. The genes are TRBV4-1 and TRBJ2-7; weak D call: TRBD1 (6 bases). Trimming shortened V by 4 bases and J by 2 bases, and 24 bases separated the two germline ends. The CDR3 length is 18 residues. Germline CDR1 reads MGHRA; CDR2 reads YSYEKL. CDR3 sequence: CASSRYPRAGVSPYEQYF. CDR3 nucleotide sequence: TGCGCCAGCAGCCGCTATCCCCGGGCAGGGGTTTCCCCCTACGAGCAGTACTTC.